A selection of T cell receptor beta chains follows, all from one sample in a study of CD8+ T cells in alopecia areata. The method was immunoSEQ multiplex PCR; TCRdb's version includes in-frame clones alone and lacks a portion of them. The sample records about 110,000 clones, 55% to 75% being singletons. Sequencing was carried out using CD8+ T cells sorted from blood. The receptors originated from a human donor in good health. CDR3s include the opening cysteine and the closing phenylalanine or tryptophan. Fields, in order: V gene, clone size, J gene, D gene, CDR3 DNA, CDR3 protein. D genes are given only for firm matches. Only part of the rows carry a size: once, few, many, or a class if the clone is expanded.

v_call: TRBV7-9; clone_size: .; j_call: TRBJ2-3; d_call: TRBD2; cdr3_nt: TGTGCCAGCAGCCGGACTAGCGGGGGCCTAACAGATACGCAGTATTTT; cdr3_aa: CASSRTSGGLTDTQYF
v_call: TRBV5-6; clone_size: .; j_call: TRBJ1-1; d_call: .; cdr3_nt: TGTGCCAGCAGCTTGGGGGTCCTGAACACTGAAGCTTTCTTT; cdr3_aa: CASSLGVLNTEAFF
v_call: TRBV5-1; clone_size: .; j_call: TRBJ2-5; d_call: TRBD2; cdr3_nt: TGCGCCAGCAGCTCCTTCGGGGGGATCCAAGAGACCCAGTACTTC; cdr3_aa: CASSSFGGIQETQYF
v_call: TRBV7-9; clone_size: .; j_call: TRBJ2-7; d_call: .; cdr3_nt: TGTGCCAGCAGCTTAGCCGGGTCAATGTACGAGCAGTACTTC; cdr3_aa: CASSLAGSMYEQYF
v_call: TRBV13; clone_size: .; j_call: TRBJ1-3; d_call: .; cdr3_nt: TGTGCCAGCAGCTTGGTAACAGCTGGAAACACCATATATTTT; cdr3_aa: CASSLVTAGNTIYF
v_call: TRBV5-4; clone_size: .; j_call: TRBJ1-1; d_call: .; cdr3_nt: TGTGCCAGCAGCTTGGCAGGGGACGTATACTCCCTTTTT; cdr3_aa: CASSLAGDVYSLF
v_call: TRBV5-1; clone_size: few; j_call: TRBJ2-3; d_call: .; cdr3_nt: TGCGCCAGCAGCTTGCCCGGAGACGGGGGGCAGTATTTT; cdr3_aa: CASSLPGDGGQYF
v_call: TRBV13; clone_size: .; j_call: TRBJ2-3; d_call: TRBD1; cdr3_nt: TGTGCCAGCAGCCGGGGACGGGACAGGGGCACAGATACGCAGTATTTT; cdr3_aa: CASSRGRDRGTDTQYF
v_call: TRBV4-1; clone_size: .; j_call: TRBJ2-3; d_call: .; cdr3_nt: TGCGCCAGCAGCCAAGAATTGTACGGGGGGCCTACAGATACGCAGTATTTT; cdr3_aa: CASSQELYGGPTDTQYF
v_call: TRBV14; clone_size: .; j_call: TRBJ1-4; d_call: .; cdr3_nt: TGTGCCAGCAGCCAATCCAATGAAAAACTGTTTTTT; cdr3_aa: CASSQSNEKLFF
v_call: TRBV7-2; clone_size: few; j_call: TRBJ2-7; d_call: .; cdr3_nt: TGTGCCAGCAGCTTAGGATCCTACGAGCAGTACTTC; cdr3_aa: CASSLGSYEQYF
v_call: TRBV11-2; clone_size: few; j_call: TRBJ2-2; d_call: .; cdr3_nt: TGTGCCAGCACCTGGATGGCGGGGTGGCCCGGGGAGCTGTTTTTT; cdr3_aa: CASTWMAGWPGELFF
v_call: TRBV15; clone_size: .; j_call: TRBJ2-7; d_call: .; cdr3_nt: TGTGCCACCAGCAGAGACGGCTACGAGCAGTACTTC; cdr3_aa: CATSRDGYEQYF
v_call: TRBV11-2; clone_size: .; j_call: TRBJ1-2; d_call: .; cdr3_nt: TGTGCCAGCAGCTTAGGCGGGCCTAACTATGGCTACACCTTC; cdr3_aa: CASSLGGPNYGYTF
v_call: TRBV6-5; clone_size: few; j_call: TRBJ1-2; d_call: TRBD1; cdr3_nt: TGTGCCAGCAGCCCCGGGACAGATCGCCATGGCTACACCTTC; cdr3_aa: CASSPGTDRHGYTF
v_call: TRBV29-1; clone_size: .; j_call: TRBJ1-1; d_call: TRBD1; cdr3_nt: TGCAGCGTTGAAGGATACGGGACAGGGTCTGGTGAAGCTTTCTTT; cdr3_aa: CSVEGYGTGSGEAFF